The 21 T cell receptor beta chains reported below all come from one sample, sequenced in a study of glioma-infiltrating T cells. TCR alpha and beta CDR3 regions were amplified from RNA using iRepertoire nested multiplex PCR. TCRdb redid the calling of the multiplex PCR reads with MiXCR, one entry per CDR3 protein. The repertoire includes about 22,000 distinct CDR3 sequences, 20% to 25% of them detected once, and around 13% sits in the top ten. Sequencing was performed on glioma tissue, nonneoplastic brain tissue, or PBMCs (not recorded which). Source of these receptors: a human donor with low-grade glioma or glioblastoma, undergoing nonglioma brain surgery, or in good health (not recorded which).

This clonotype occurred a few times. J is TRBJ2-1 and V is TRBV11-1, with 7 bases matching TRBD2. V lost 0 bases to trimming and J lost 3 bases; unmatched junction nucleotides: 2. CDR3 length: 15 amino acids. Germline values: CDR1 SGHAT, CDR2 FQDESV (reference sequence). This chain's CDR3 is CASSLARGSYNEQFF. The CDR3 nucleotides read TGTGCCAGCAGCTTAGCGCGGGGGAGCTACAATGAGCAGTTCTTC.

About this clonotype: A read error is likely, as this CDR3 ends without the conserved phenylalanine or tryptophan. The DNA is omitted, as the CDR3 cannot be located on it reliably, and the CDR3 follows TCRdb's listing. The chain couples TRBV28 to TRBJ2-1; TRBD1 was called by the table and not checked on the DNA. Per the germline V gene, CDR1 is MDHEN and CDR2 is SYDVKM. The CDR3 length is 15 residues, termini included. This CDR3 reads CASSPHSGGGNEQSL.

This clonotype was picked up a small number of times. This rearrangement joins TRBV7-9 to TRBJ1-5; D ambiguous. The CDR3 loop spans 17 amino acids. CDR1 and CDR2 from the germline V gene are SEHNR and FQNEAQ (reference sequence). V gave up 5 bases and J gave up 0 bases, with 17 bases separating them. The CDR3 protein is CASSLGIVGYSNQPQHF. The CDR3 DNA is TGTGCCAGCAGCCTGGGTATTGTGGGGTATAGCAATCAGCCCCAGCATTTT.

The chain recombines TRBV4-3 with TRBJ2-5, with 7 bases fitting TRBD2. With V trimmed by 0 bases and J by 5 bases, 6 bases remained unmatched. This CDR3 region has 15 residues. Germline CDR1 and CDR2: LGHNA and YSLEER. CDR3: CASSQEAAGWETQYF. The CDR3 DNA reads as TGCGCCAGCAGCCAAGAAGCAGCGGGGTGGGAGACCCAGTACTTC.

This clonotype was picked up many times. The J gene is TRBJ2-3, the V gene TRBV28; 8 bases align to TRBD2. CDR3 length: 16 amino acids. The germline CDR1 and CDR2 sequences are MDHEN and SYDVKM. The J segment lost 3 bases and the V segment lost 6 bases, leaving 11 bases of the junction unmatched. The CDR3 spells CASSLNPGLVTDTQYF. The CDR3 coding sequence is TGTGCCAGCAGCCTCAACCCGGGACTAGTAACAGATACGCAGTATTTT.

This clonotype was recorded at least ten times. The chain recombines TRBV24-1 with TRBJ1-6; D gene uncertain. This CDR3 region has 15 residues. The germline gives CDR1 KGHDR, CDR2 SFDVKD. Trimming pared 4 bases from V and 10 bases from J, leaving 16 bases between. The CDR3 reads CATSDRGPQESPLHF. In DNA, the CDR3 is TGTGCCACCAGTGACCGAGGACCTCAGGAGTCACCCCTCCACTTT.

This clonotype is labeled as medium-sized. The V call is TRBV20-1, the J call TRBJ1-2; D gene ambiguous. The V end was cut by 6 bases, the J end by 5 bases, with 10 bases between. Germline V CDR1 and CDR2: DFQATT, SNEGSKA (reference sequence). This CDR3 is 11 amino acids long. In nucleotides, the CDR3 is TGCAGTGCCACGGCGGGTTATGGCTACACCTTC. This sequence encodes CSATAGYGYTF.

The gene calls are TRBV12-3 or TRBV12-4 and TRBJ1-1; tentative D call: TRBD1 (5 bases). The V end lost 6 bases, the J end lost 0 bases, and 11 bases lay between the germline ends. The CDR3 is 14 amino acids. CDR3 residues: CASRRQNMNTEAFF. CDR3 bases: TGTGCCAGCAGACGACAGAACATGAACACTGAAGCTTTCTTT.

The CDR3 sequence: CASSPVTGTGELFF. The CDR3 nucleotides read TGTGCCAGCAGCCCCGTCACCGGGACCGGGGAGCTGTTTTTT. The chain carries TRBV7-2 and TRBJ2-2; D ambiguous. CDR3 length equals 14 residues. The V gene's germline CDR1 is SGHTA and CDR2 FQGNSA. The ends were cut back, 5 bases at V and 5 bases at J, with 12 bases in the middle.

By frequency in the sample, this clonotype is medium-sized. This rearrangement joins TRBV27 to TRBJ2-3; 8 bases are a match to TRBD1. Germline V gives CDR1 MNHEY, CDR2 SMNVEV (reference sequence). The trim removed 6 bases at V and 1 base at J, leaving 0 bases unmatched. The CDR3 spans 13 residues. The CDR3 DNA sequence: TGTGCCAGCAGGACAGGGGGCACAGATACGCAGTATTTT. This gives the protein CASRTGGTDTQYF.

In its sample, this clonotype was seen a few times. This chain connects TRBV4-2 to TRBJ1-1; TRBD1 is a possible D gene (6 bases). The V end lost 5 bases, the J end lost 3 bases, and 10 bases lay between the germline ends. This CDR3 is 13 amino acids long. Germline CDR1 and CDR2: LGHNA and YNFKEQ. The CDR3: CASSIGGDTEAFF. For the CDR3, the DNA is TGTGCCAGCAGCATAGGGGGGGACACTGAAGCTTTCTTT.

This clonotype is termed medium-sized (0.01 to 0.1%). CDR3 DNA: TGTGCCAGCACAAGAGGCTTTAGAGCTTTCTTT. Translating gives CASTRGFRAFF. The chain links TRBV27 to TRBJ1-1, with D unclear. CDR3 length: 11 residues. V was cut by 7 bases and J by 10 bases, with 13 bases left in between. Germline V gene sequence: CDR1 MNHEY, CDR2 SMNVEV (reference sequence).

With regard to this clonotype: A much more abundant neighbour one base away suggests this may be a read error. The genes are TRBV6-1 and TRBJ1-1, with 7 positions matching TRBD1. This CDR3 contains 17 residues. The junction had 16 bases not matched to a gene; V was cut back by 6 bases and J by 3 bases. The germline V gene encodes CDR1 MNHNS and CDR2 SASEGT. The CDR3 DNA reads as TGTGCCAGCAGCCCCCCCTCGACGACAGGGTTGGACACTGAAGCTTTCTTT. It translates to CASSPPSTTGLDTEAFF.

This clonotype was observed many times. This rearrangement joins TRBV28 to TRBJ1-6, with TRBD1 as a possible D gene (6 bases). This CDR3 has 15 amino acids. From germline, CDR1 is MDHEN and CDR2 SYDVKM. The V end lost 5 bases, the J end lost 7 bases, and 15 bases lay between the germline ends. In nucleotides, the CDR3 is TGTGCCAGCAGTGGGAGTAACAGGGTAAATTCACCCCTCCACTTT. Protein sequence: CASSGSNRVNSPLHF.

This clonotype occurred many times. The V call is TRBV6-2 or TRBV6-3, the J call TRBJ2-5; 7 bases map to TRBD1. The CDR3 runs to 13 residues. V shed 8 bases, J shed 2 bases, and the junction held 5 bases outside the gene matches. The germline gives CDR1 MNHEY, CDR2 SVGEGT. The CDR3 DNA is TGTGCCAGCGTTACAGGGGTGCAAGAGACCCAGTACTTC. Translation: CASVTGVQETQYF.

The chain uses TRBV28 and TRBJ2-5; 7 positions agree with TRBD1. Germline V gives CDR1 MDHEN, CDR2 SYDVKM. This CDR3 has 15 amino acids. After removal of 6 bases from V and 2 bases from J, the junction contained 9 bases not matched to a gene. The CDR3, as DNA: TGTGCCAGCAGCTCCGATGGGACAGATCAAGAGACCCAGTACTTC. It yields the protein CASSSDGTDQETQYF.

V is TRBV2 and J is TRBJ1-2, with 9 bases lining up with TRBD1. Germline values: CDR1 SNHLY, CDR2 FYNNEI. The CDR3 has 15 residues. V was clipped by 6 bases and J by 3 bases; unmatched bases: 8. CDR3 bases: TGTGCCAGCAGAGGAACGGACAGGGGCGACTATGGCTACACCTTC. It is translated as CASRGTDRGDYGYTF.

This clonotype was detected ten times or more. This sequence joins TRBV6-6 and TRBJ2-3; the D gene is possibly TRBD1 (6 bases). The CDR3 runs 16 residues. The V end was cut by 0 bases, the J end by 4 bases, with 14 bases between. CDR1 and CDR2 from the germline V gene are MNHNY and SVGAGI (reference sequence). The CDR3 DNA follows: TGTGCCAGCAGTTACTCGGGGGCCGTGCGTTCAGATACGCAGTATTTT. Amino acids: CASSYSGAVRSDTQYF.

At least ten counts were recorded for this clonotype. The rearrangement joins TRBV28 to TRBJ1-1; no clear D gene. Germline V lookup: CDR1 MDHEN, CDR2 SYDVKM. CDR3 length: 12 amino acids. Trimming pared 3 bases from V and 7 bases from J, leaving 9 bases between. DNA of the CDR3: TGTGCCAGCAGTTTCTCACCATTTGAAGCTTTCTTT. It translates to CASSFSPFEAFF.

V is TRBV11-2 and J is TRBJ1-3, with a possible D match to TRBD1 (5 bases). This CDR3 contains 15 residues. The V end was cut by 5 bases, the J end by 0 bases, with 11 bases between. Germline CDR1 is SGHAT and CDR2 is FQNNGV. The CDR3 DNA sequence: TGTGCCAGCAGCCCAAGGGGACCCTCTGGAAACACCATATATTTT. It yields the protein CASSPRGPSGNTIYF.

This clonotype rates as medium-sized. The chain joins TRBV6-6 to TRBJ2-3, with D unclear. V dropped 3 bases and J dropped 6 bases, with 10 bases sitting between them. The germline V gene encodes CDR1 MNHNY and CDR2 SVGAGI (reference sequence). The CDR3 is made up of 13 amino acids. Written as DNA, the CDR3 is TGTGCCAGCAGTTATCGAGGTTCCGATACGCAGTATTTT. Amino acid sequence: CASSYRGSDTQYF.